The present T cell receptor beta chain was sequenced within a study of blood T cell repertoires in COVID-19. The germline gives CDR1 SGHAT, CDR2 FQNNGV. V was shortened by 1 base and J by 4 bases, with 8 bases between the two germline ends. The CDR3 is 13 amino acids. TCRdb's copy holds only in-frame clones and misses some; the assay was immunoSEQ multiplex PCR. The sample yields 210,000 or so clones, 70% to 90% seen once. The clonotype comes from a man aged 25 to 40 with acute COVID-19. The chain couples TRBV11-2 to TRBJ2-7; possible D gene TRBD2, 6 bases. The sequencing sample was made of PBMCs or T cells enriched from blood (not recorded which). This CDR3 is CASSLGGVYEQYF. The DNA for the CDR3 is TGTGCCAGCAGCTTAGGGGGGGTTTACGAGCAGTACTTC.